This TCR beta chain was sequenced for a study of control samples from healthy donors and cancer patients. The CDR3 totals 13 residues. J lost 8 bases, V lost 0 bases, and 3 bases had no gene match. Germline CDR1 reads SGHDN; CDR2 reads FVKESK. This table comes from immunoSEQ multiplex PCR, and its TCRdb copy is limited to in-frame clones, with some not included. The data show 99,000 or so clones, approximately 78% seen once. The sequence was obtained from a man aged 60 to 69 in good health. Material for sequencing was blood. The V call is TRBV14, the J call TRBJ1-2, with 7 bases identical to TRBD1. The CDR3 DNA follows: TGTGCCAGCAGCCAAGATTCGACAGGGGGCTACACCTTC. Translating it yields CASSQDSTGGYTF.